This TCR beta chain was captured by sequencing in a study of PD-L1 blockade in urothelial cancer. About the study: The study recovered a median of 141,255 T cells per blood sample. Notes on the study in general: Durable-benefit patients showed greater tumor-associated blood clone expansion at 3 weeks.

Germline loops: CDR1 MNHNS, CDR2 SASEGT. The CDR3 totals 15 residues. V lost 6 bases, J lost 3 bases, and 6 bases stayed unmatched. Comment on this clone: The target antigen is unknown.

Spiking of synthetic TCR analog templates was performed in each PCR. Here immunoSEQ multiplex PCR was the method, and the copy in TCRdb shows in-frame clones only, minus some. The sample has roughly 84,000 clones, 82% seen once. The sequence came from a man in his 70s with urothelial cancer. The sequenced sample was PBMCs, obtained around atezolizumab (anti-PD-L1) treatment. The V gene is TRBV6-1, the J gene TRBJ2-5, with 11 bases matching TRBD2. DNA of the CDR3: TGTGCCAGCAGCTTGGGACTAGCGGTGGAAGAGACCCAGTACTTC. It yields the protein CASSLGLAVEETQYF.